Below, 20 T cell receptor beta chains from the same sample are listed, as sequenced in a study of early T cells in non-severe SARS-CoV-2 infection. TCRdb used MiXCR to reprocess the 5' RACE reads, holding one entry per CDR3 protein. In the table there are more than 90,000 distinct CDR3 sequences, approximately 13% of which are singletons. Input material: whole blood. These TCRs come from an adult who was a healthcare worker with PCR-confirmed SARS-CoV-2 infection or an uninfected control (not recorded which).

This clonotype was seen a few times. The DNA for the CDR3 is TGTGCCAGCAGTCCCGATAGGAATGAGCAGTTCTTC. It yields the protein CASSPDRNEQFF. This chain links TRBV28 with TRBJ2-1; D gene ambiguous. With 5 bases removed from V and 7 bases from J, the gap between germline ends came to 9 bases. This CDR3 has 12 amino acids. Germline CDR1 reads MDHEN; CDR2 reads SYDVKM.

This clonotype occurred many times. This chain uses TRBV19 with TRBJ2-3, with D hard to call. Trimming cost V 6 bases and J 0 bases, with 7 bases left between them. There are 13 residues in the CDR3. Germline values: CDR1 LNHDA, CDR2 SQIVND (reference sequence). The CDR3 sequence is CASRKASTDTQYF. The CDR3 DNA reads TGTGCCAGTAGAAAGGCTAGCACAGATACGCAGTATTTT.

This clonotype came up many times. The chain joins TRBV28 to TRBJ1-1; 7 bases are shared with TRBD1. The V and J ends lost 6 bases and 3 bases, in that order; junction bases with no gene match: 10. Germline V gene data show CDR1 as MDHEN and CDR2 as SYDVKM. CDR3 size: 15 residues. The CDR3 DNA sequence: TGTGCCAGCAGGACTCGGACAGGTAACCACACTGAAGCTTTCTTT. It yields the protein CASRTRTGNHTEAFF. Full variable domain (missing parts from reference TRBV28 and TRBJ1-1): DVKVTQSSRYLVKRTGEKVFLECVQDMDHENMFWYRQDPGLGLRLIYFSYDVKMKEKGDIPEGYSVSREKKERFSLILESASTNQTSMYLCASRTRTGNHTEAFFGQGTRLTVV.

There are a few counts of this clonotype. The chain combines TRBV10-3 with TRBJ1-5, with 8 bases fitting TRBD1. The germline V gene has CDR1 ENHRY and CDR2 SYGVKD. CDR3 length: 14 amino acids. The V segment lost 11 bases and the J segment 7 bases; nucleotides outside the gene matches: 13. The CDR3 loop reads CASGQGEGEQPQHF. The CDR3, as DNA: TGTGCCTCCGGACAGGGTGAGGGTGAGCAGCCCCAGCATTTT.

Ten or more counts support this clonotype. The gene calls are TRBV12-3 or TRBV12-4 and TRBJ2-7, with 7 bases aligning to TRBD1. The CDR3 loop spans 15 amino acids. The ends lost 5 bases at V and 6 bases at J; junction bases unmatched: 13. The CDR3 DNA follows: TGTGCCAGCAGTCCTCGACAGGGTCAAAGGGTCGAGCAGTACTTC. Residues: CASSPRQGQRVEQYF.

This clonotype was picked up many times. The rearrangement uses TRBV20-1 and TRBJ2-1; 8 bases are a match to TRBD2. The CDR3 sequence is 13 residues long. Germline CDR1 is DFQATT and CDR2 is SNEGSKA (reference sequence). Trimming took 6 bases from V and 6 from J; bases not matched to a gene: 7. CDR3 sequence: CSAPGGGGNEQFF. In DNA form, the CDR3 reads TGCAGTGCACCGGGAGGGGGGGGCAATGAGCAGTTCTTC.

This clonotype came up a few times. This rearrangement joins TRBV27 to TRBJ2-7; D is ambiguous. Germline CDR1 is MNHEY and CDR2 is SMNVEV (reference sequence). The ends were cut back, 1 base at V and 4 bases at J, with 8 bases in the middle. The CDR3 covers 13 residues. The CDR3 loop reads CASSLFRAYEQYF. The CDR3 DNA follows: TGTGCCAGCAGTTTATTCCGGGCGTACGAGCAGTACTTC.

This clonotype has a handful of counts. The chain joins TRBV10-2 to TRBJ1-5; TRBD1 matches at 7 bases. CDR3 size: 13 residues. With 4 bases clipped from V and 13 bases from J, the junction kept 10 bases outside the gene matches. Germline-derived CDR1 and CDR2 are WSHSY and SAAADI. This CDR3 reads CASSASVIQGQHF. The DNA for the CDR3 is TGCGCCAGCAGTGCGTCGGTTATACAGGGGCAGCATTTT.

In its sample, this clonotype was seen a few times. V gene TRBV7-9 combines with J gene TRBJ2-1; 11 bases are shared with TRBD2. V lost 5 bases, J lost 6 bases, and 6 bases stayed unmatched. CDR3 length: 15 amino acids. Germline V gene lookup returns CDR1 SEHNR and CDR2 FQNEAQ (reference sequence). CDR3 sequence reads: CASSTRLAGINEQFF. The CDR3 bases are TGTGCCAGCAGCACGAGACTAGCGGGGATCAATGAGCAGTTCTTC. Using reference TRBV7-9 and TRBJ2-1 for the parts outside the CDR3, the full variable domain is DTGVSQNPRHKITKRGQNVTFRCDPISEHNRLYWYRQTLGQGPEFLTYFQNEAQLEKSRLLSDRFSAERPKGSFSTLEIQRTEQGDSAMYLCASSTRLAGINEQFFGPGTRLTVL.

This clonotype occurred a few times. The V and J genes are TRBV7-2 and TRBJ2-3; 8 nucleotides match TRBD1. Germline lookup yields CDR1 SGHTA and CDR2 FQGNSA. The junction had 3 bases not matched to a gene; V was cut back by 3 bases and J by 4 bases. The CDR3 consists of 14 residues. The CDR3 bases are TGTGCCAGCAGCTTCAGGGGGCCTGCAGATACGCAGTATTTT. It is translated as CASSFRGPADTQYF. Full variable domain (remainder filled in from reference TRBV7-2 and TRBJ2-3): GAGVSQSPSNKVTEKGKDVELRCDPISGHTALYWYRQSLGQGLEFLIYFQGNSAPDKSGLPSDRFSAERTGGSVSTLTIQRTQQEDSAVYLCASSFRGPADTQYFGPGTRLTVL.

This clonotype was counted at least ten times. The chain couples TRBV5-4 to TRBJ2-5; 8 bases are shared with TRBD2. CDR1 SGHNT and CDR2 YYREEE come from the germline V gene (reference sequence). The CDR3 has 14 residues. Losses at the gene ends were 3 bases for V and 1 base for J; bases not matched to a gene: 2. CDR3: CASSSGGVQETQYF. The DNA of the CDR3 is TGTGCCAGCAGCTCGGGAGGGGTCCAAGAGACCCAGTACTTC.

As for this clonotype: Being one base from a much bigger clone, this may be a read error. V and J are TRBV6-6 and TRBJ2-7, with 8 bases aligning to TRBD2. The V and J ends lost 2 bases and 2 bases, in that order; junction bases with no gene match: 8. The V gene's germline CDR1 is MNHNY and CDR2 SVGAGI (reference sequence). This CDR3 contains 16 residues. The CDR3 DNA is TGTGCCAGCAGTTACACTCGGGGGGGAGGGACCTACGAGCAGTACTTC. It yields the protein CASSYTRGGGTYEQYF.

The chain joins TRBV12-3 or TRBV12-4 to TRBJ2-1; 9 bases align to TRBD1. The CDR3 has 16 residues. V trimming: 4 bases; J trimming: 8 bases; junction bases outside the gene matches: 12. This CDR3 reads CASSSLSPQGADEQFF. CDR3 in DNA: TGTGCCAGCAGTTCCCTCAGTCCACAGGGGGCTGATGAGCAGTTCTTC.

This clonotype has more than one count but fewer than ten. The chain recombines TRBV4-1 with TRBJ1-1; no firm D call. The V gene's germline CDR1 is MGHRA and CDR2 YSYEKL. V was pared by 0 bases and J by 6 bases, with 11 bases between. This CDR3 comprises 14 residues. The CDR3 nucleotides read TGCGCCAGCAGCCAAGAAACCACAGAATCTGAAGCTTTCTTT. Translation: CASSQETTESEAFF.

Note on this clonotype: The CDR3 ends on some other residue instead of the conserved phenylalanine or tryptophan, so this is likely a read error. The chain is built from TRBV10-3 and TRBJ2-7; D call uncertain. CDR1 is ENHRY and CDR2 is SYGVKD in the germline V gene. V lost 0 bases and J lost 3, with 12 bases in between. This CDR3 contains 15 residues. The CDR3 sequence: CAISESGQIGYEQYY. As DNA, the CDR3 is TGTGCCATCAGTGAGTCGGGTCAGATTGGCTACGAGCAGTACTAC.

J is TRBJ2-2 and V is TRBV7-9; D gene ambiguous. The length of the CDR3 is 14 residues. V was clipped by 7 bases and J by 3 bases, with 12 bases between them. Germline assignment: CDR1 SEHNR and CDR2 FQNEAQ (reference sequence). CDR3 residues: CASNPGLYTGELFF. The CDR3 DNA sequence: TGTGCCAGCAACCCGGGTTTATACACCGGGGAGCTGTTTTTT.

This clonotype was detected only a few times. V usage is TRBV20-1 and J usage is TRBJ1-5; D remains unclear. The CDR3 loop spans 13 amino acids. Germline-derived CDR1 and CDR2 are DFQATT and SNEGSKA (reference sequence). V was cut by 2 bases and J by 0 bases, with 5 bases left in between. CDR3 in amino acids: CSARSDSNQPQHF. For the CDR3, the DNA is TGCAGTGCTAGAAGTGATAGCAATCAGCCCCAGCATTTT.

As concerns this clonotype: An end of the junction differs from the germline gene, which may be a read error. This rearrangement joins TRBV5-5 to TRBJ1-1; 7 bases align to TRBD1. Germline V gene lookup returns CDR1 SGHKS and CDR2 YYEKEE (reference sequence). This CDR3 has 15 residues. The DNA of the CDR3 is TGTGCCAGCAGCCTCAGACAGGGACTGAACACTGAAGTTTTCTTT. It is translated as CASSLRQGLNTEVFF.

There are many counts of this clonotype. The CDR3 sequence: CASHRGTSGSPEFF. The CDR3 DNA sequence: TGTGCCAGCCATAGGGGGACTAGCGGTTCGCCGGAGTTCTTC. The rearrangement joins TRBV6-2 or TRBV6-3 to TRBJ2-1, with 11 bases that match TRBD2. The CDR3 contains 14 residues. Germline CDR1 is MNHEY and CDR2 is SVGEGT. J lost 14 bases, V lost 8 bases, and 14 bases had no gene match.

The table lists this clonotype with many counts. V and J are TRBV5-1 and TRBJ2-7, with TRBD1 matching 8 bases. J lost 5 bases, V lost 4 bases, and 11 bases had no gene match. The CDR3 consists of 15 residues. Germline V gene sequence: CDR1 SGHRS, CDR2 YFSETQ. CDR3 loop: CASSPHGQGLDEQYF. The CDR3, as DNA: TGCGCCAGCAGCCCCCACGGACAGGGATTAGACGAGCAGTACTTC.